These T cell receptor beta chains were read from a single sample in a study of shared clonotypes between healthy human individuals. The repertoire was sequenced with immunoSEQ multiplex PCR; TCRdb's copy has only in-frame clones and lacks some. The table includes about 2 million clones, 85% to 95% detected once. The sequenced sample was naive CD4+ T cells sorted from blood. These receptors came from a man aged 18-30 years in good health. Each CDR3 is given with its conserved first and last residue. D genes are given only for firm matches.

D gene	J gene	V gene	CDR3 protein
.	TRBJ1-1	TRBV28	CASSLGGQKNTEAFF
.	TRBJ2-6	TRBV5-1	CASSVGGAGANVLTF
.	TRBJ2-5	TRBV10-3	CAISEQGPQTETQYF
.	TRBJ1-1	TRBV5-1	CASSLVLASIGTEAFF
.	TRBJ1-5	TRBV30	CAWSVPSPGRQPQHF
.	TRBJ2-7	TRBV5-8	CASTPGQGATYEQYF
.	TRBJ1-1	TRBV20-1	CSALRGPEAFF
.	TRBJ1-3	TRBV7-9	CASSLASGTGNTIYF
.	TRBJ1-1	TRBV6-1	CASSDLGGNAEAFF
TRBD2	TRBJ2-5	TRBV10-3	CAISESAGGIHETQYF
TRBD2	TRBJ2-3	TRBV9	CASSAGLAGGTDTQYF
.	TRBJ1-1	TRBV30	CAWRRGRNTEAFF
.	TRBJ2-5	TRBV5-1	CASSLVAAQETQYF
TRBD2	TRBJ2-2	TRBV6-6	CASSLTSGGQGGELFF
TRBD1	TRBJ1-2	TRBV18	CASSSRTGSNYGYTF
TRBD2	TRBJ2-7	TRBV7-2	CASTTAGLGGEQYF
.	TRBJ1-2	TRBV15	CATSRVLTGYTF
TRBD2	TRBJ2-3	TRBV9	CASSVVAGGPTDTQYF
.	TRBJ2-7	TRBV13	CASSLGGLYEQYF
.	TRBJ1-2	TRBV27	CASSLGRTNYGYTF
.	TRBJ2-3	TRBV6-4	CASSVSGRTDTQYF
TRBD1	TRBJ1-5	TRBV9	CASSVDDRVLQPQHF
.	TRBJ1-2	TRBV27	CASSPDRNYGYTF
.	TRBJ2-7	TRBV15	CATSRDSSGLVQYF
.	TRBJ2-7	TRBV7-3	CASSLHPDPSYEQYF
.	TRBJ1-1	TRBV7-9	CASSPPPPDWAEAFF
TRBD2	TRBJ2-5	TRBV2	CASSERASGGQETQYF
.	TRBJ1-2	TRBV4-1	CASSSGVWGYTF
.	TRBJ1-4	TRBV2	CASRPGTLEKLFF
.	TRBJ2-3	TRBV7-9	CASSSLVARGGTGTDTQYF
.	TRBJ2-7	TRBV12-2	CASRLRGLAGVYEQYF
TRBD2	TRBJ2-7	TRBV5-1	CASSPAAAGGQEQYF